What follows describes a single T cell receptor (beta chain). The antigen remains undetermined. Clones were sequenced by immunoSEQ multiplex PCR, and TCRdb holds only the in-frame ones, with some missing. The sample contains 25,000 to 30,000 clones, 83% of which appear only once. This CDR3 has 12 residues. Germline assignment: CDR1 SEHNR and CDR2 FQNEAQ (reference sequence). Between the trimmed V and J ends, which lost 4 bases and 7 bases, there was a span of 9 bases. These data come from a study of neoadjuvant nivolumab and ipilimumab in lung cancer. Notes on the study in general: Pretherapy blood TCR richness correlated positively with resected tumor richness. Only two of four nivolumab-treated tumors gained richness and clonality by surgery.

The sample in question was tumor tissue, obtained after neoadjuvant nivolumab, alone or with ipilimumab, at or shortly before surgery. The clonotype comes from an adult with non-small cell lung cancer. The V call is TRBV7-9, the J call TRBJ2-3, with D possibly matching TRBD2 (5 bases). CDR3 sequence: CASSYDYNTQYF. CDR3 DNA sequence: TGTGCCAGCAGCTACGACTATAATACGCAGTATTTT.